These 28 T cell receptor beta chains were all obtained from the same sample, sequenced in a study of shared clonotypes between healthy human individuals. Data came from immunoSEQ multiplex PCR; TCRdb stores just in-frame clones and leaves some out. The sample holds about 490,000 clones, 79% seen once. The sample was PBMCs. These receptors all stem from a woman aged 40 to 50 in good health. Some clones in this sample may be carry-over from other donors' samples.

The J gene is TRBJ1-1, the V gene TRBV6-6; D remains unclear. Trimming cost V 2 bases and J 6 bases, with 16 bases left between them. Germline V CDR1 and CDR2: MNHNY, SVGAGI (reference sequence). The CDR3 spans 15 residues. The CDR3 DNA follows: TGTGCCAGCAGTTACAGTGATGGGGTATCCGCTGAAGCTTTCTTT. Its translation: CASSYSDGVSAEAFF.

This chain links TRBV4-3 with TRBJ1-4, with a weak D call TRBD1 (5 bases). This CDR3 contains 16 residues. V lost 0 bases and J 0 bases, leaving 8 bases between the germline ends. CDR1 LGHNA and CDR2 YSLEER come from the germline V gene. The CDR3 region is CASSQDGATTNEKLFF. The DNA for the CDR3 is TGCGCCAGCAGCCAAGATGGGGCCACAACTAATGAAAAACTGTTTTTT.

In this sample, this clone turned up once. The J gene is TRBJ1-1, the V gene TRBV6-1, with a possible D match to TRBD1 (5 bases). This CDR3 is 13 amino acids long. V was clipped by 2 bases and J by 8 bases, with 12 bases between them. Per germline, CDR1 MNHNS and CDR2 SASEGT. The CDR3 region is CASSEPPGGEAFF. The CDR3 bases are TGTGCCAGCAGTGAACCCCCTGGGGGGGAAGCTTTCTTT.

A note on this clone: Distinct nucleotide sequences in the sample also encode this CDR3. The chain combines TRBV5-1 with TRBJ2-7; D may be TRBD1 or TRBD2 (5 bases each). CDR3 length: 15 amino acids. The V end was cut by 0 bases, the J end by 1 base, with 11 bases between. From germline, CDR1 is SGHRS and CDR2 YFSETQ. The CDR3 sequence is CASSLAGTNSYEQYF. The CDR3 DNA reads TGCGCCAGCAGCTTGGCCGGGACCAATTCCTACGAGCAGTACTTC.

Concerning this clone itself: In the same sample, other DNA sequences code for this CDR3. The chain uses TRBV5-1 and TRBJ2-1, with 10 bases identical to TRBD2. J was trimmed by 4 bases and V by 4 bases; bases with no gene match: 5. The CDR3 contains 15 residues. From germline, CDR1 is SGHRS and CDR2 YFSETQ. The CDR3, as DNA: TGCGCCAGCAGCCGGACTAGCGGATCATACAATGAGCAGTTCTTC. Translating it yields CASSRTSGSYNEQFF.

The CDR3 here is CASSLSGPGNEQFF. In DNA, the CDR3 is TGTGCCAGCAGCCTCAGCGGCCCTGGCAATGAGCAGTTCTTC. The V gene is TRBV28, the J gene TRBJ2-1, with a possible D match to TRBD2 (5 bases). CDR1 MDHEN and CDR2 SYDVKM come from the germline V gene. The CDR3 runs to 14 residues. Between the trimmed V and J ends, which lost 6 bases and 6 bases, there was a span of 15 bases.

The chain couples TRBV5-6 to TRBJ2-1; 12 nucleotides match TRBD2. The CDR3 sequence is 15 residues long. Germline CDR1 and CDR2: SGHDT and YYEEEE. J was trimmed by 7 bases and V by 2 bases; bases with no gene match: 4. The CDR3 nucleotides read TGTGCCAGCAGCTTAACCGGACTAGCGGGGAATGAGCAGTTCTTC. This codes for CASSLTGLAGNEQFF.

CDR3 coding DNA: TGTGCCAGCAGCTTAGCGGACGCCTACGAGCAGTACTTC. Translating it yields CASSLADAYEQYF. The chain carries TRBV11-2 and TRBJ2-7; D not certain. The V and J ends lost 1 base and 2 bases respectively, with 6 bases between them. The CDR3 length is 13 residues. From germline, CDR1 is SGHAT and CDR2 FQNNGV.

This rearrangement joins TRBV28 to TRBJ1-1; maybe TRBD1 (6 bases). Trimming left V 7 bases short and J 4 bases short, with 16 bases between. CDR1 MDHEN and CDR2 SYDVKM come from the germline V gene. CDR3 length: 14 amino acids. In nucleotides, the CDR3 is TGTGCCAGCACCTCCTTCAGGGGACTCACTGAAGCTTTCTTT. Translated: CASTSFRGLTEAFF.

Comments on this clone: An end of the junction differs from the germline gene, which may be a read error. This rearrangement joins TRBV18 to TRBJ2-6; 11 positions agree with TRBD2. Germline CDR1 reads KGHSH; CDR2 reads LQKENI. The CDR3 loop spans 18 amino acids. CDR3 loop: CASSALAGGPGGANVLTF. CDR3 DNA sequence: TGTGCCAGCTCAGCTCTAGCGGGAGGACCAGGTGGGGCTAACGTCCTGACTTTC.

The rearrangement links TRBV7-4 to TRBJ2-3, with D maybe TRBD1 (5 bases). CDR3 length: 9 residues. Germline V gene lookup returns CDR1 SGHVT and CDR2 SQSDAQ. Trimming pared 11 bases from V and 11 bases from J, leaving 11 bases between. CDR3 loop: CAWGLEQYF. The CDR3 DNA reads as TGTGCCTGGGGCCTGGAGCAGTATTTT.

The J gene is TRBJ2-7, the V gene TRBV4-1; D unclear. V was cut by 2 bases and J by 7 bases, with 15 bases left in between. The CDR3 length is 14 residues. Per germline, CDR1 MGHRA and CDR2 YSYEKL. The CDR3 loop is CASSQWNYDHEQYF. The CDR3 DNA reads TGCGCCAGCAGCCAATGGAACTATGACCATGAGCAGTACTTC.

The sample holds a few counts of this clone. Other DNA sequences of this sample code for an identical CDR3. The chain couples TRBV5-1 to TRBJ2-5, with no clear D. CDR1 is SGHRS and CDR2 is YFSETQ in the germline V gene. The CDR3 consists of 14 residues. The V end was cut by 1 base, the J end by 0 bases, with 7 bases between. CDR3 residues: CASSLTGNQETQYF. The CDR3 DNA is TGCGCCAGCAGCTTGACTGGAAACCAAGAGACCCAGTACTTC.

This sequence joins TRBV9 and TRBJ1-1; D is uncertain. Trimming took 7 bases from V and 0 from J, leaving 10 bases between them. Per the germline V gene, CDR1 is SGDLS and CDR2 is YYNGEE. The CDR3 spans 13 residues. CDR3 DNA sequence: TGTGCCAGCCAAAACGCCTTGAACACTGAAGCTTTCTTT. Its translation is CASQNALNTEAFF.

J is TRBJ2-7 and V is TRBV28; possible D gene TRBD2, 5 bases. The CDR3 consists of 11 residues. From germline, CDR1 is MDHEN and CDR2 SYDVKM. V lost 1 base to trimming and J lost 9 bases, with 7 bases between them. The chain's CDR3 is CASSLSRGQYF. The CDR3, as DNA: TGTGCCAGCAGTTTATCCCGGGGGCAGTACTTC.

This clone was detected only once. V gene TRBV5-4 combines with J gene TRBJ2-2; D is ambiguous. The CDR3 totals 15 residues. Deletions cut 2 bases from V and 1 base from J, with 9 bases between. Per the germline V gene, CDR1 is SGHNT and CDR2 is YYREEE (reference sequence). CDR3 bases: TGTGCCAGCAGCTTTCCGGTAAAGAACACCGGGGAGCTGTTTTTT. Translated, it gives CASSFPVKNTGELFF.

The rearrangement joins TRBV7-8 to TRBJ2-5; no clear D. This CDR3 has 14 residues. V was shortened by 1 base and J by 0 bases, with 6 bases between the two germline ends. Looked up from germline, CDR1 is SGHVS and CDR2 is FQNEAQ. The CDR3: CASSLDRYQETQYF. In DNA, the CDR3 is TGTGCCAGCAGCTTAGACAGATACCAAGAGACCCAGTACTTC.

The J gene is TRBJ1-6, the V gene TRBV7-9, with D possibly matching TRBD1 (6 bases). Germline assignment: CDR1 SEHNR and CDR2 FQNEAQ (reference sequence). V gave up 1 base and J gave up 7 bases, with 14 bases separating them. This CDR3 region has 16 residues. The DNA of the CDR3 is TGTGCCAGCAGCTTAGTTGGGGGCTCGGGGAATTCACCCCTCCACTTT. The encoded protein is CASSLVGGSGNSPLHF.

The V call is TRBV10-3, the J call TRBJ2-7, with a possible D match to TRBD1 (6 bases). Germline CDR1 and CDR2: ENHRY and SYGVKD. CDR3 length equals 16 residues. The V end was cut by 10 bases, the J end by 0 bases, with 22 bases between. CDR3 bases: TGTGCCACCGGGACCCTTCCGGGACAACTCTCCTACGAGCAGTACTTC. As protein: CATGTLPGQLSYEQYF.

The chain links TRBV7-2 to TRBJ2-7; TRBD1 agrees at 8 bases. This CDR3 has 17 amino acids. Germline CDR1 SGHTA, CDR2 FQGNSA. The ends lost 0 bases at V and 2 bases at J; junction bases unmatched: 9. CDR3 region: CASSLAPSGQVPYEQYF. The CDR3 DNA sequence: TGTGCCAGCAGCTTAGCGCCATCGGGACAGGTCCCCTACGAGCAGTACTTC.

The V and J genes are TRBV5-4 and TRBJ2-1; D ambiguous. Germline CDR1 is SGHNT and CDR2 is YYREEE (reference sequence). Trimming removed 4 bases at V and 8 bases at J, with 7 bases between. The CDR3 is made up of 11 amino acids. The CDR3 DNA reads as TGTGCCAGCAGCCCCGACTATGAGCAGTTCTTC. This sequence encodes CASSPDYEQFF.

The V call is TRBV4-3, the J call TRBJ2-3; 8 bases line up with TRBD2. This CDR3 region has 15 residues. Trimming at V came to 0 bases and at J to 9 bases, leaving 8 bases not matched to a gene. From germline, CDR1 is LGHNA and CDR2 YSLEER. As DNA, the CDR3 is TGCGCCAGCAGCCAAGACCGGGGGACTAGTCCAACGCAGTATTTT. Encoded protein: CASSQDRGTSPTQYF.

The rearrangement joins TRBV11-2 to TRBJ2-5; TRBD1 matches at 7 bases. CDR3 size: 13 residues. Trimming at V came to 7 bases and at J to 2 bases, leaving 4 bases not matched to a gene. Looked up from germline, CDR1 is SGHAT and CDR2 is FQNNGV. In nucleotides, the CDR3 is TGTGCCAGCAACCCGACAGGGCAAGAGACCCAGTACTTC. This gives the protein CASNPTGQETQYF.

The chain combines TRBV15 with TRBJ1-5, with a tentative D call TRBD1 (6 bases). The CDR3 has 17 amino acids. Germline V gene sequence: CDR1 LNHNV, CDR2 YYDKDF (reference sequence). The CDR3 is CALPGQSASRGNQPQHF. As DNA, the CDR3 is TGTGCTCTCCCAGGACAGTCAGCCTCGAGAGGCAATCAGCCCCAGCATTTT.

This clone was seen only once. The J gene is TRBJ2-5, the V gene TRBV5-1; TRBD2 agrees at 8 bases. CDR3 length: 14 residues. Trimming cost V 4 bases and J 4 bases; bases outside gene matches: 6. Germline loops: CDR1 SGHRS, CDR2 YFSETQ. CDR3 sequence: CASSQTSGGETQYF. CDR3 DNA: TGCGCCAGCAGCCAAACGAGCGGGGGAGAGACCCAGTACTTC.

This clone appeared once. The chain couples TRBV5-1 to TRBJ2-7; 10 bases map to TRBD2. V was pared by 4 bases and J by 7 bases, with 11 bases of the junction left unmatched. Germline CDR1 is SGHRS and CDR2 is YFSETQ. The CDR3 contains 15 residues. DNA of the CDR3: TGCGCCAGCAGCACCGCTCTAGCGGGAGTAAGGGAGCAGTACTTC. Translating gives CASSTALAGVREQYF.

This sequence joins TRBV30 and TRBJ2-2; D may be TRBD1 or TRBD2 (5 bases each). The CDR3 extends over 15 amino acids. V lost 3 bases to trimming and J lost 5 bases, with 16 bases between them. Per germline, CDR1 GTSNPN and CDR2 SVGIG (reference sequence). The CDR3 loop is CAWRQRQGITGELFF. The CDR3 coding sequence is TGTGCCTGGAGGCAGCGGCAGGGTATTACCGGGGAGCTGTTTTTT.

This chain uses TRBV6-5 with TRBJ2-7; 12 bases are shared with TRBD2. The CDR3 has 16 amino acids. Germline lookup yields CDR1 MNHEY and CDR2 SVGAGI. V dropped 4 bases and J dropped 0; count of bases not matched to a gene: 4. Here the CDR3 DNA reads TGTGCCAGCAGTTCCCTAGCGGGGGGGAGCTCCTACGAGCAGTACTTC. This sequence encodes CASSSLAGGSSYEQYF.